This T cell receptor (beta chain) emerged from a study of T-cell memory formation after mild COVID-19. This CDR3 has 15 amino acids. Germline lookup yields CDR1 SEHNR and CDR2 FQNEAQ (reference sequence). Trimming removed 5 bases from V and 3 bases from J; junction bases left unmatched: 6. In this sample, this clonotype turned up a few times. Constant-segment primers were used for 5'RACE, and the resulting TCR alpha and TCR beta cDNA libraries carried sample barcodes and UMIs. TCRdb processed the 5' RACE reads anew with MiXCR; each CDR3 protein has one entry. The sample lists fewer than 650,000 distinct CDR3 sequences; roughly 20% were seen once.

The chain employs TRBV7-9 and TRBJ2-3; the match to TRBD1 covers 9 bases. The receptor's source is an adult woman who had mild COVID-19 (a few samples of this study predate the infection). Cell type and time point are not known. Material: PBMCs or a T cell subset sorted from them (not recorded which). CDR3 DNA sequence: TGTGCCAGCAGCCCTACAGGGGGCACGACAGATACGCAGTATTTT. Protein sequence: CASSPTGGTTDTQYF.